This T cell receptor beta chain derives from a study of T-cell memory formation after mild COVID-19. Study-level information: TCR clusters mostly belonged to single donors.

Trimming took 7 bases from V and 0 from J; bases not matched to a gene: 6. This CDR3 spans 15 amino acids. A remark on this clonotype: Its antigen is not identified.

Using its own MiXCR run on the 5' RACE reads, TCRdb lists one record per CDR3 protein. This sample has over 300,000 distinct CDR3 sequences; more than 20% occur once, and the top ten carry about 21%. Findings and caveats of the study: The CD4+ clones that contracted clustered mainly within CM and EM, and the CD8+ clones concentrated in EMRA.

This receptor was taken from a man between 18 and 29 years old who had mild COVID-19 (a few samples of this study predate the infection). Cell type and time point are not known. The J gene is TRBJ1-5, the V gene TRBV12-3 or TRBV12-4; 7 positions agree with TRBD1. The sample comprised PBMCs or a T cell subset sorted from them (not recorded which). Here the CDR3 DNA reads TGTGCCAGCACCTCCAGGGGGTATAGCAATCAGCCCCAGCATTTT. It codes for CASTSRGYSNQPQHF.